The T cell receptor beta chain described here comes from a study of OX40 agonist ivuxolimab in advanced cancers. Study-wide background: Ivuxolimab, which patients received intravenously every 2 weeks, was dosed at 0.01 to 10 mg/kg. Study-wide points: CD4+ and CD8+ blood T cells expanded clonally by week 6 at 0.1 to 3.0 mg/kg. More expanded clones were seen, on average, in CD8+ T cells than in CD4+.

The trim removed 3 bases at V and 7 bases at J, leaving 0 bases unmatched. Germline CDR1 SGDLS, CDR2 YYNGEE. This CDR3 spans 14 amino acids. A note on this clone: Its target is unknown.

Sequencing used immunoSEQ multiplex PCR; TCRdb keeps in-frame clones, though not all of them. The sample lists approximately 23,000 clones, approximately 89% seen once, with roughly 9% in the top ten. This TCR derives from an adult with an advanced solid tumor such as melanoma, head and neck, liver or kidney cancer. This specimen consisted of CD4+ or CD8+ T cells sorted from blood, obtained in a trial of the OX40 agonist ivuxolimab. The V gene is TRBV9, the J gene TRBJ2-2, with 13 bases that match TRBD2. In DNA form, the CDR3 reads TGTGCCAGCAGCGGGACTAGCGGGAGCGGGGAGCTGTTTTTT. This encodes CASSGTSGSGELFF.